This T cell receptor (beta chain) was retrieved from a study of CD8+CD57+ T cells in acquired aplastic anemia. Study in general: The average for DNA from sorted CD4+ and CD8+ cells was roughly 3 ug.

CDR3 length: 16 amino acids. J gave up 4 bases and V 4 bases, and 7 bases lay outside the gene matches. The germline V gene has CDR1 MNHEY and CDR2 SVGAGI. General study points: Patients had twenty-nine CD8+ CDR3 sequences in common with controls (the shared set).

Researchers used genomic DNA as the template to profile TCR beta VDJ and CDR3. TCRdb analysed the reads with MiXCR anew, one entry per CDR3 protein. The table shows hundreds of thousands of distinct CDR3 sequences, with around 72% occurring only once. Concerning this clonotype itself: No antigen is known for it.

This clonotype originated in a human donor in good health, serving as a control. Sequencing input: sorted CD4+, CD8+, or CD8+CD57+ T cells (not recorded which) from PBMCs. The chain employs TRBV6-5 and TRBJ1-1; 12 nucleotides align to TRBD1. CDR3 protein: CASSSGQGASLTEAFF. The DNA of the CDR3 is TGTGCCAGCAGTTCGGGACAGGGGGCGTCTCTCACTGAAGCTTTCTTT.